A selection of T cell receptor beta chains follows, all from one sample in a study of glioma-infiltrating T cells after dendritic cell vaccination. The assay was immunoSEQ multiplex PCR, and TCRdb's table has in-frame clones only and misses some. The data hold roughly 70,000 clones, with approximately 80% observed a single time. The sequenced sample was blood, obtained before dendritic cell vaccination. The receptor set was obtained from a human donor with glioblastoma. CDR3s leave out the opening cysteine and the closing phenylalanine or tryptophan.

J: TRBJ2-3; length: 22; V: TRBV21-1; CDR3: ASSRGGLQGGLAGEEDSTDTQY
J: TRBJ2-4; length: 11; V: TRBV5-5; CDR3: ASGTGGAGIQY
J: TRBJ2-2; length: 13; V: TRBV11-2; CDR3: ASSPDRVKTGELF
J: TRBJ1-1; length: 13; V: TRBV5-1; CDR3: ASSLVRGKDTEAF
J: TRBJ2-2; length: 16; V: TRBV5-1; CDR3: ASSLWLAGVGYTGELF
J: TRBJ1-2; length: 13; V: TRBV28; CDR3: ASSLYDRGAYGYT
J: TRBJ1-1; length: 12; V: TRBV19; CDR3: ASKEGQGFGEAF
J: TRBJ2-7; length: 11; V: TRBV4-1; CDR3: ASSQVPLDEQY
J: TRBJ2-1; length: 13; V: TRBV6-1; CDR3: ASSVSAGSYNEQF
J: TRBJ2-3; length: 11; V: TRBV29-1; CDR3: SVGTGSADTQY
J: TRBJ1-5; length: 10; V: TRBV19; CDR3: ASSSSRQPQH
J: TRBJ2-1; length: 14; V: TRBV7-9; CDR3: ASSLVAGGRRNEQF
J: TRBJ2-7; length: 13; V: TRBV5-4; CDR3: ASSFDSGGAAEQY
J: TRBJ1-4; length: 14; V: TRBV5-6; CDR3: ASSRALRDREEKLF
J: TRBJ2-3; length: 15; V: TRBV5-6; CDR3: ASSTPPGLANTDTQY
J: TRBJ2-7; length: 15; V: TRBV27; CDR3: ASSSGTGGVMAYEQY
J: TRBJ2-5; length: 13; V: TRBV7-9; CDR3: ASSLRGYPSETQY
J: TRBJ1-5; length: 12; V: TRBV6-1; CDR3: AIRENLSNQPQH
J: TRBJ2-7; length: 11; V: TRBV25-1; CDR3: ASRGQNSYEQY
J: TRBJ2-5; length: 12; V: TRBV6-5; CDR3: ASSANRGQATQY
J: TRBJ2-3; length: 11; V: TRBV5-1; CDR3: ASSSEGGDTQY
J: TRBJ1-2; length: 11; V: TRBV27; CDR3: ASSLTGGGGYT
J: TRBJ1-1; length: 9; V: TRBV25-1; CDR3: ASREDSEAF